The 18 T cell receptor beta chains presented below share a single source sample, sequenced in a study of blood T cell repertoires in COVID-19. Sequencing used immunoSEQ multiplex PCR; TCRdb keeps in-frame clones, though not all of them. The sample lists around 94,000 clones, approximately 78% occurring once. The sequencing input was peripheral blood. These TCRs come from a man aged 60 to 75 with active or convalescent COVID-19.

The rearrangement links TRBV27 to TRBJ2-3, with TRBD1 matching 9 bases. Looked up from germline, CDR1 is MNHEY and CDR2 is SMNVEV (reference sequence). Losses at the gene ends were 4 bases for V and 2 bases for J; bases not matched to a gene: 4. This CDR3 region has 15 residues. The CDR3 DNA is TGTGCCAGCAGTTGGGACAGGGCCCTCACAGATACGCAGTATTTT. Translating it yields CASSWDRALTDTQYF.

This clone was detected a few times. This chain uses TRBV7-9 with TRBJ2-1; D gene unclear. CDR3 length: 13 residues. V was trimmed by 5 bases and J by 6 bases, leaving 11 bases between them. Germline CDR1 SEHNR, CDR2 FQNEAQ (reference sequence). The CDR3 DNA follows: TGTGCCAGCAGCACTGATGTCGCCAATGAGCAGTTCTTC. It translates to CASSTDVANEQFF.

The chain uses TRBV5-1 and TRBJ2-7; 9 bases fit TRBD2. The germline gives CDR1 SGHRS, CDR2 YFSETQ. V shed 0 bases, J shed 1 base, and the junction held 2 bases outside the gene matches. The CDR3 has 15 amino acids. The CDR3, as DNA: TGCGCCAGCAGCTTGGGGCTAGCGGGATCCTACGAGCAGTACTTC. It is translated as CASSLGLAGSYEQYF.

This chain joins TRBV7-3 and TRBJ2-1; D is perhaps TRBD2 (6 bases). This CDR3 spans 13 amino acids. The germline V and J ends were trimmed by 2 bases and 10 bases, with 12 bases remaining between them. Germline loops: CDR1 SGHTA, CDR2 FQGTGA. The CDR3 is CASSLQNAGEQFF. The CDR3 nucleotides are TGTGCCAGCAGCTTACAGAACGCGGGGGAGCAGTTCTTC.

J is TRBJ2-1 and V is TRBV5-1; 7 positions match TRBD1. This CDR3 has 17 amino acids. V shed 4 bases and J 6 bases; nucleotides not matched to a gene: 16. Germline CDR1 reads SGHRS; CDR2 reads YFSETQ. CDR3 sequence reads: CASSGSPGDSRSNEQFF. DNA for the CDR3: TGCGCCAGCAGCGGAAGCCCTGGGGACAGTAGGTCCAATGAGCAGTTCTTC. The full variable domain, with the rest looked up from reference TRBV5-1 and TRBJ2-1, is KAGVTQTPRYLIKTRGQQVTLSCSPISGHRSVSWYQQTPGQGLQFLFEYFSETQRNKGNFPGRFSGRQFSNSRSEMNVSTLELGDSALYLCASSGSPGDSRSNEQFFGPGTRLTVL.

The V gene is TRBV27, the J gene TRBJ1-4; TRBD1 matches 8 bases. This CDR3 spans 15 amino acids. The trim removed 6 bases at V and 2 bases at J, leaving 5 bases unmatched. CDR1 MNHEY and CDR2 SMNVEV come from the germline V gene (reference sequence). The CDR3 protein is CASSWTGRTNEKLFF. CDR3 nucleotides: TGTGCCAGCAGCTGGACAGGGCGGACTAATGAAAAACTGTTTTTT.

The chain recombines TRBV5-6 with TRBJ2-7; tentative D call: TRBD2 (5 bases). The CDR3 contains 15 residues. The germline CDR1 and CDR2 sequences are SGHDT and YYEEEE. Between the trimmed V and J ends, which lost 0 bases and 0 bases, there was a span of 10 bases. The CDR3 DNA follows: TGTGCCAGCAGCTTGGGGGCACGGGGCTCCTACGAGCAGTACGTC. Its translation is CASSLGARGSYEQYV.

The rearrangement joins TRBV30 to TRBJ2-1; D gene unclear. Trimming took 2 bases from V and 1 from J, leaving 6 bases between them. This CDR3 region has 13 residues. The V gene's germline CDR1 is GTSNPN and CDR2 SVGIG (reference sequence). DNA for the CDR3: TGTGCCTGGAGTTCGAGTTCCTACAATGAGCAGTTCTTC. Translating gives CAWSSSSYNEQFF.

This clone was detected only a few times. This rearrangement joins TRBV6-5 to TRBJ1-2; TRBD1 matches at 7 bases. This CDR3 has 13 residues. The germline gives CDR1 MNHEY, CDR2 SVGAGI. V trimming: 8 bases; J trimming: 2 bases; junction bases outside the gene matches: 5. DNA of the CDR3: TGTGCCAGCCAGACAGGGTCCAACTATGGCTACACCTTC. Protein sequence: CASQTGSNYGYTF.

This clone was seen a few times. This chain uses TRBV19 with TRBJ1-5, with D unclear. In germline, CDR1 is LNHDA, CDR2 SQIVND (reference sequence). CDR3 size: 15 residues. V shed 1 base and J shed 3 bases, with 10 bases lying between them. The CDR3 sequence: CASSIGQRSNQPQHF. As DNA, the CDR3 is TGTGCCAGTAGTATAGGTCAGCGCTCCAATCAGCCCCAGCATTTT.

The chain uses TRBV18 and TRBJ1-1; possible D gene TRBD1, 5 bases. Germline V lookup: CDR1 KGHSH, CDR2 LQKENI. V lost 1 base, J lost 1 base, and 13 bases lay in between. This CDR3 is 16 amino acids long. In DNA form, the CDR3 reads TGTGCCAGCTCACCACGGTCAGGGTCAAGGAACACTGAAGCTTTCTTT. Translated: CASSPRSGSRNTEAFF.

The CDR3 is CASSQPGLSNEKLFF. For the CDR3, the DNA is TGCGCCAGCAGCCAACCGGGACTGAGTAATGAAAAACTGTTTTTT. The chain recombines TRBV4-3 with TRBJ1-4, with D possibly matching TRBD1 (5 bases). This CDR3 comprises 15 residues. V was clipped by 2 bases and J by 4 bases, with 11 bases between them. Germline CDR1 reads LGHNA; CDR2 reads YSLEER.

The chain couples TRBV6-5 to TRBJ1-2, with D possibly being TRBD1 (6 bases). CDR1 is MNHEY and CDR2 is SVGAGI in the germline V gene. The germline V and J ends were trimmed by 7 bases and 7 bases, with 22 bases remaining between them. The CDR3 runs to 15 residues. DNA of the CDR3: TGTGCCAGCACCCGATCGGGGGGCTCGGCGGGTGGCTACACCTTC. It translates to CASTRSGGSAGGYTF.

V gene TRBV19 combines with J gene TRBJ1-2; D possibly corresponds to TRBD1 (5 bases). This CDR3 has 13 amino acids. In germline, CDR1 is LNHDA, CDR2 SQIVND (reference sequence). The V gene lost 5 bases and the J gene lost 1 base, with 8 bases spanning the gap. Here the CDR3 reads CASSATVNYGYTF. The CDR3 nucleotides are TGTGCCAGTAGTGCGACAGTTAACTATGGCTACACCTTC.

This clone appeared once. The chain couples TRBV7-2 to TRBJ2-1; possibly TRBD1 for D (6 bases). The ends were cut back, 0 bases at V and 6 bases at J, with 15 bases in the middle. Per germline, CDR1 SGHTA and CDR2 FQGNSA. This CDR3 is 16 amino acids long. The CDR3 coding sequence is TGTGCCAGCAGCTTAGCAGGACAGCTTGTTCGCAATGAGCAGTTCTTC. Encoded protein: CASSLAGQLVRNEQFF. Together with reference TRBV7-2 and TRBJ2-1, the CDR3 gives the full variable domain: GAGVSQSPSNKVTEKGKDVELRCDPISGHTALYWYRQSLGQGLEFLIYFQGNSAPDKSGLPSDRFSAERTGGSVSTLTIQRTQQEDSAVYLCASSLAGQLVRNEQFFGPGTRLTVL.

This chain joins TRBV18 and TRBJ1-5, with D perhaps TRBD1 (5 bases). V lost 2 bases to trimming and J lost 7 bases, with 12 bases between them. Germline V CDR1 and CDR2: KGHSH, LQKENI. The CDR3 covers 14 residues. CDR3 protein: CASSPTTGQQPQHF. DNA for the CDR3: TGTGCCAGCTCACCAACCACAGGTCAGCAGCCCCAGCATTTT.

The chain is built from TRBV11-2 and TRBJ2-5; the match to TRBD2 covers 13 bases. V shed 5 bases and J 2 bases; nucleotides not matched to a gene: 5. Per germline, CDR1 SGHAT and CDR2 FQNNGV. The CDR3 extends over 16 amino acids. In DNA, the CDR3 is TGTGCCAGCAGCGGGGGGGGACTAGCGGGACAAGAGACCCAGTACTTC. Protein sequence: CASSGGGLAGQETQYF. The full variable domain, completed using reference TRBV11-2 and TRBJ2-5, is EAGVAQSPRYKIIEKRQSVAFWCNPISGHATLYWYQQILGQGPKLLIQFQNNGVVDDSQLPKDRFSAERLKGVDSTLKIQPAKLEDSAVYLCASSGGGLAGQETQYFGPGTRLLVL.

The sample holds a few counts of this clone. The chain has TRBV19 and TRBJ2-1; 12 bases are a match to TRBD2. Germline lookup yields CDR1 LNHDA and CDR2 SQIVND (reference sequence). The V segment lost 1 base and the J segment 10 bases; nucleotides outside the gene matches: 17. The CDR3 spans 19 residues. The chain's CDR3 is CASSIVRIVETSGSKEQFF. The DNA for the CDR3 is TGTGCCAGTAGTATAGTACGGATTGTCGAGACTAGCGGGAGTAAGGAGCAGTTCTTC.